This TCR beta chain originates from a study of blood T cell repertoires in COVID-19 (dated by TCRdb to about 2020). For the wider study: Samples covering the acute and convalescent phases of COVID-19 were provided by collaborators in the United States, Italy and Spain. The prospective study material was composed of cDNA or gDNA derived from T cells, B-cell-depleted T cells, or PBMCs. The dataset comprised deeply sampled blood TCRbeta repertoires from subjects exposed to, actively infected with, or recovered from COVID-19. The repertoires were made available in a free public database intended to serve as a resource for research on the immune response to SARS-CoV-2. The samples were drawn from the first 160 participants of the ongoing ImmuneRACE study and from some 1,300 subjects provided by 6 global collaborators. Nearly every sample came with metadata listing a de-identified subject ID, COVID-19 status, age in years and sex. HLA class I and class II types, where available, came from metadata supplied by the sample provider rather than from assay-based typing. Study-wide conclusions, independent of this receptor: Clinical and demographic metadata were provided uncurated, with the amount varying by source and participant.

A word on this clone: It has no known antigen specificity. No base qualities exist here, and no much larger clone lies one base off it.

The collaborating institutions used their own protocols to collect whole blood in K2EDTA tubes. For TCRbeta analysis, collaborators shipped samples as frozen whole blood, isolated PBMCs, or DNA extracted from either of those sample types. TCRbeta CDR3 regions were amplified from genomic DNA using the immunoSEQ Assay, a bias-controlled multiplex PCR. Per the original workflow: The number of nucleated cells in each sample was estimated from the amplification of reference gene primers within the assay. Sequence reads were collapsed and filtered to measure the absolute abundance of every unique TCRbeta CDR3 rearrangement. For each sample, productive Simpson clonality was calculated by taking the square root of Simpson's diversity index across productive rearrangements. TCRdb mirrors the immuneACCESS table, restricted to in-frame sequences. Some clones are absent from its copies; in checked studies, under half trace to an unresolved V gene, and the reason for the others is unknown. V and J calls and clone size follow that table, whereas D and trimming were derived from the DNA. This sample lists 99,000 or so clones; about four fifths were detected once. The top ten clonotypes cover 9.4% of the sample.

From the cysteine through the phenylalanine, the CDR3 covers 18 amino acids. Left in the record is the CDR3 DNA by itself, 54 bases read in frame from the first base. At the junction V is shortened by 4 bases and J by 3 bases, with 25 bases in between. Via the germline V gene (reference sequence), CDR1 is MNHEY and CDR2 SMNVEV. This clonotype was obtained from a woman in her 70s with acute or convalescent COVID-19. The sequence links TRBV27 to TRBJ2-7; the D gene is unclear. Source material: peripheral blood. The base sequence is TGTGCCAGCAGTTGCCCCCTAATATCCCAAGAATCCTTCTACGAGCAGTACTTC. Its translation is CASSCPLISQESFYEQYF.